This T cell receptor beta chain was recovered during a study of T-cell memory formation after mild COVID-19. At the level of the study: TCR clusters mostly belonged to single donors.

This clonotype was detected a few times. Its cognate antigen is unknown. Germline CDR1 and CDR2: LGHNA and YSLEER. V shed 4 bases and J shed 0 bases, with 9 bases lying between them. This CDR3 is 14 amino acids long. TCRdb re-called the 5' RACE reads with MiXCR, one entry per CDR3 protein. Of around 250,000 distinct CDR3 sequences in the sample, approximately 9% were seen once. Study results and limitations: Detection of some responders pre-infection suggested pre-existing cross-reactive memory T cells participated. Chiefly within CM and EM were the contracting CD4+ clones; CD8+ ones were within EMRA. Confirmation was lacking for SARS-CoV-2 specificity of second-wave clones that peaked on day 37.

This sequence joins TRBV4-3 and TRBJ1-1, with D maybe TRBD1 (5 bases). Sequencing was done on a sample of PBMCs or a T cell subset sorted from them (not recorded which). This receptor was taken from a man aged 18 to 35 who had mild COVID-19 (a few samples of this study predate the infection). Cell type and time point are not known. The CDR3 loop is CASSLKGLNTEAFF. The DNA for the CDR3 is TGCGCCAGCAGCCTAAAGGGGCTGAACACTGAAGCTTTCTTT.